The 22 T cell receptor beta chains below were found in one sample sequenced in a study of tumor and adjacent non-tumor tissue in lung cancer. A modified ARM-PCR protocol with three rounds of nested PCR amplified TCRbeta. MiXCR was run by TCRdb on the multiplex PCR reads, yielding one entry per CDR3 protein. This table holds about 80,000 distinct CDR3 sequences, approximately 80% found once. The template was RNA from unsorted bulk tissue. This non-tumor lung sample came from over 3 cm beyond the tumor edge. Sequencing was carried out using distant non-tumor lung tissue. Every receptor here comes from a man aged 60 to 69 with non-small cell lung cancer.

Worth noting for this clonotype: One end of the junction varies from germline; a read error may be responsible. The chain uses TRBV12-3 or TRBV12-4 and TRBJ1-1; D is perhaps TRBD1 (5 bases). The CDR3 runs to 17 residues. As DNA, the CDR3 is TGCGCCAGCATCATAACTACGACAGAGGGCATGAACACTGAAGCTTTCTTT. This sequence encodes CASIITTTEGMNTEAFF.

Concerning this clonotype: One junction end does not reproduce the germline sequence, and a read error may be involved. This chain uses TRBV20-1 with TRBJ2-3; maybe TRBD2 (6 bases). The CDR3 covers 13 residues. Germline-derived CDR1 and CDR2 are DFQATT and SNEGSKA (reference sequence). CDR3 sequence: CSASGANTNTQYF. As DNA, the CDR3 is TGCAGTGCTTCGGGAGCAAACACAAATACGCAGTATTTT.

The chain has TRBV5-8 and TRBJ1-1; D possibly corresponds to TRBD1 (6 bases). CDR3 length: 14 residues. CDR1 and CDR2 from the germline V gene are SGHTS and YDEGEE. V was shortened by 4 bases and J by 4 bases, with 14 bases between the two germline ends. The CDR3 DNA is TGTGCCAGCAGCCGGGGCAGGGGTCGCACTGAAGCTTTCTTT. Its translation is CASSRGRGRTEAFF.

A word on this clonotype: A much more abundant neighbour one base away suggests this may be a read error. This chain connects TRBV7-9 to TRBJ1-4, with D unresolved. The CDR3 consists of 15 residues. Germline V gene sequence: CDR1 SEHNR, CDR2 FQNEAQ (reference sequence). The V end lost 5 bases, the J end lost 8 bases, and 18 bases lay between the germline ends. The CDR3 sequence is CASSLSLGRSEKLFF. CDR3 bases: TGTGCCAGCAGCCTATCCTTGGGTAGGAGCGAAAAACTGTTTTTT.

The rearrangement uses TRBV6-2 or TRBV6-3 and TRBJ1-1; D remains ambiguous. Germline CDR1 is MNHEY and CDR2 is SVGEGT. This CDR3 region has 14 residues. In DNA, the CDR3 is TGTGACGGCAGTTACCCCTATGGGAACACTGAAGCTTTCTTT. It encodes CDGSYPYGNTEAFF.

This clonotype has ten or more counts. The gene calls are TRBV24-1 and TRBJ2-7; possible D gene TRBD2, 5 bases. V dropped 5 bases and J dropped 3 bases, with 13 bases sitting between them. The CDR3 spans 14 residues. The germline CDR1 and CDR2 sequences are KGHDR and SFDVKD. The CDR3 sequence: CATSGPPDFYEQYF. CDR3 bases: TGTGCCACCAGTGGCCCTCCGGACTTCTACGAGCAGTACTTC.

In its sample, this clonotype ranks as medium-sized. The chain joins TRBV11-3 to TRBJ2-5; 15 bases align to TRBD2. Germline V gene lookup returns CDR1 SGHNT and CDR2 YENEEA. The CDR3 spans 15 residues. V lost 5 bases and J lost 6; bases outside the gene matches: 4. CDR3 loop: CASSIGLAGGKTQYF. CDR3 nucleotides: TGTGCCAGCAGCATCGGACTAGCGGGGGGGAAGACCCAGTACTTC.

Details on this clonotype: One junction end does not reproduce the germline sequence, and a read error may be involved. This chain uses TRBV12-3 or TRBV12-4 with TRBJ2-3; TRBD2 might be the D (5 bases). The length of the CDR3 is 14 residues. The CDR3 nucleotides are TGTGCCAGCAGTTTGTGGGAGAAAACAGATACGCAATATTTT. Residues: CASSLWEKTDTQYF.

This clonotype showed up many times. The chain links TRBV6-2 or TRBV6-3 to TRBJ2-1; 10 bases are shared with TRBD2. CDR3 length equals 15 residues. CDR1 is MNHEY, CDR2 SVGEGT, per germline. V trimming: 4 bases; J trimming: 7 bases; junction bases outside the gene matches: 7. The CDR3 nucleotides are TGTGCCAGCAGTTCTATAGCGGGAGGTAGTAATGAGCAGTTCTTC. Its translation: CASSSIAGGSNEQFF.

Of note for this clonotype: Relative to the germline gene, one junction end is altered; a read error may explain this. The rearrangement uses TRBV11-2 and TRBJ1-5, with D maybe TRBD1 (5 bases). The CDR3 totals 15 residues. Germline V lookup: CDR1 SGHAT, CDR2 FQNNGV. The CDR3 here is CASSTGHDNNQPQHF. For the CDR3, the DNA is TGTGCGAGCAGCACTGGACACGATAACAATCAGCCCCAGCATTTT.

Of note for this clonotype: At one end, the junction sequence differs from germline, possibly due to a read error. The rearrangement joins TRBV4-1 to TRBJ1-4, with D unclear. The CDR3 extends over 15 amino acids. Germline-derived CDR1 and CDR2 are MGHRA and YSYEKL. The CDR3 DNA follows: TGCACCAGCAGCCACAGCAGCACCGGTAATGACAAACTGTTTTTT. It codes for CTSSHSSTGNDKLFF.

On this clonotype: Relative to the germline gene, one junction end is altered; a read error may explain this. The CDR3 nucleotides read TGTGACAGCACTCTTACAGGGTCAGAGACCCAGTACTTC. Translation: CDSTLTGSETQYF. The chain links TRBV6-1 to TRBJ2-5, with a tentative D call TRBD1 (6 bases). This CDR3 spans 13 amino acids. Germline CDR1 and CDR2: MNHNS and SASEGT.

The chain joins TRBV6-1 to TRBJ1-5; no firm D call. Per the germline V gene, CDR1 is MNHNS and CDR2 is SASEGT. V was pared by 4 bases and J by 10 bases, with 14 bases between. The CDR3 runs 13 residues. This CDR3 is CASSAILYEPQHF. The CDR3, as DNA: TGTGCCAGCAGTGCTATACTTTATGAACCCCAGCATTTT.

V is TRBV10-2 and J is TRBJ2-7; 12 positions agree with TRBD2. Germline V gene lookup returns CDR1 WSHSY and CDR2 SAAADI. The CDR3 spans 13 residues. For the CDR3, the DNA is TGCGCAAGCTGTGAACCTAGCGGGAGGGGGCAGTACTTC. Its translation is CASCEPSGRGQYF.

The chain uses TRBV6-8 and TRBJ2-1; 7 bases map to TRBD2. The CDR3 is 9 amino acids. V lost 7 bases and J lost 15; bases outside the gene matches: 3. Germline V gene sequence: CDR1 MNHGY, CDR2 SAAAGT. CDR3 in amino acids: CASKTSAFF. CDR3 DNA: TGTGCCAGCAAAACTAGCGCGTTCTTC.

This chain joins TRBV5-6 and TRBJ2-7; no definite D call. Deletions cut 5 bases from V and 10 bases from J, with 22 bases between. From germline, CDR1 is SGHDT and CDR2 YYEEEE. The CDR3 is 14 residues long. CDR3: CASRRPDRSSEQYF. CDR3 DNA sequence: TGTGCCAGCAGAAGACCCGACCGTTCCAGCGAACAGTACTTC.

This sequence joins TRBV7-3 and TRBJ2-1; no definite D call. The CDR3 is 15 residues long. Germline V gives CDR1 SGHTA, CDR2 FQGTGA. Trimming removed 4 bases at V and 0 bases at J, with 10 bases between. CDR3 bases: TGTGCCAGCAGCTCAATACTGAGCTCCTACAATGAGCAGTTCTTC. Its protein product is CASSSILSSYNEQFF.

The gene calls are TRBV29-1 and TRBJ2-7, with 7 bases matching TRBD1. Germline CDR1 and CDR2: SQVTM and ANQGSEA. There are 13 residues in the CDR3. Losses at the gene ends were 5 bases for V and 4 bases for J; bases not matched to a gene: 8. Here the CDR3 reads CSVKGQEQYEQYF. The CDR3, as DNA: TGCAGCGTTAAAGGACAGGAACAGTACGAGCAGTACTTC.

This chain joins TRBV11-3 and TRBJ2-1; D might be TRBD1 or TRBD2, each matching 5 bases. V was trimmed by 2 bases and J by 6 bases, leaving 14 bases between them. Germline values: CDR1 SGHNT, CDR2 YENEEA. The CDR3 length is 15 residues. The CDR3 coding sequence is TGTGCCAGCAGCTTATACGGGGCGGCCTTCAATGAGCAGTTCTTC. It is translated as CASSLYGAAFNEQFF.

With respect to this clonotype: A much larger clone lies a single base off, so this may be a read error. The J gene is TRBJ1-4, the V gene TRBV12-3 or TRBV12-4, with 11 bases identical to TRBD1. V lost 7 bases and J lost 7; bases outside the gene matches: 8. The CDR3 is 15 amino acids. CDR3 nucleotides: TGTGCCAGCAATATAGGGACAGGGGGAGGTGAAAAACTGTTTTTT. The encoded protein is CASNIGTGGGEKLFF.

Ten or more counts support this clonotype. The gene calls are TRBV5-1 and TRBJ2-2, with 9 bases fitting TRBD1. The V gene's germline CDR1 is SGHRS and CDR2 YFSETQ. Trimming removed 0 bases from V and 4 bases from J; junction bases left unmatched: 1. CDR3 length: 15 residues. The CDR3 nucleotides read TGCGCCAGCAGCTTGGCGGGACAGGGCACCGGGGAGCTGTTTTTT. This gives the protein CASSLAGQGTGELFF.

V gene TRBV11-2 combines with J gene TRBJ2-7; TRBD1 might be the D (6 bases). In germline, CDR1 is SGHAT, CDR2 FQNNGV. The CDR3 totals 16 residues. Trimming left V 5 bases short and J 6 bases short, with 23 bases between. The CDR3 coding sequence is TGTGCCAGCAGCACGAGGACAGCAGGGAGTGTCTGCGAGCAGTACTTC. It translates to CASSTRTAGSVCEQYF.